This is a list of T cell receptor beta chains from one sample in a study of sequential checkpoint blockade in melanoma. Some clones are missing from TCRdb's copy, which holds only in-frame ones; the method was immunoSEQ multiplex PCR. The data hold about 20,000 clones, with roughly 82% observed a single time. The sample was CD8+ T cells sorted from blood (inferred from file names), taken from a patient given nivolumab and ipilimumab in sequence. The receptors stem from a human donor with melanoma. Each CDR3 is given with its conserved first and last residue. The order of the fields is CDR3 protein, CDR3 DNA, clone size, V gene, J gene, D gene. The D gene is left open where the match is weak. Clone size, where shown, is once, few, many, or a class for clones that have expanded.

CASSATPGDTYEQYF	TGTGCCAGCAGCGCCACCCCAGGGGACACCTACGAGCAGTACTTC	once	TRBV9	TRBJ2-7	-
CASSLDGGLAGETQYF	TGTGCCAGCAGCTTGGATGGGGGACTAGCGGGAGAGACCCAGTACTTC	-	TRBV5-4	TRBJ2-5	TRBD2
CASSPNPPSSYEQYF	TGTGCCAGCAGCCCGAATCCCCCCAGCTCCTACGAGCAGTACTTC	-	TRBV7-9	TRBJ2-7	-
CASSLLTGNGEKLFF	TGCGCCAGCAGCTTGCTGACAGGGAATGGTGAAAAACTGTTTTTT	few	TRBV5-1	TRBJ1-4	TRBD1
CASSEEGYSTDTQYF	TGTGCCAGCAGTGAAGAGGGGTATAGCACAGATACGCAGTATTTT	-	TRBV2	TRBJ2-3	-
CASSLAGGGETQYF	TGTGCCAGCAGCTTAGCGGGGGGAGGAGAGACCCAGTACTTC	-	TRBV7-9	TRBJ2-5	-
CASSQAGTGGETDTQYF	TGCGCCAGCAGCCAAGCAGGGACAGGGGGCGAGACAGATACGCAGTATTTT	-	TRBV4-1	TRBJ2-3	TRBD1
CASSVAHGDNRPGELFF	TGTGCCAGCAGCGTAGCTCACGGGGATAATCGACCCGGGGAGCTGTTTTTT	-	TRBV9	TRBJ2-2	-
CASSLSAGPLTGELFF	TGTGCCAGCAGTTTATCCGCAGGGCCCCTCACCGGGGAGCTGTTTTTT	once	TRBV27	TRBJ2-2	-
CASSPSLRGYNEQFF	TGTGCCAGCAGTCCGTCCCTCCGGGGCTACAATGAGCAGTTCTTC	-	TRBV27	TRBJ2-1	-
CASSLLAGGMAYEQYF	TGCGCCAGCAGCCTATTAGCGGGGGGGATGGCCTACGAGCAGTACTTC	-	TRBV4-3	TRBJ2-7	TRBD2
CASSPTSGGFNEQFF	TGTGCCAGCAGCCCGACTAGCGGGGGATTCAATGAGCAGTTCTTC	-	TRBV7-3	TRBJ2-1	TRBD2
CASRRRGRFNQPQHF	TGTGCCAGCAGACGCAGGGGGCGCTTCAATCAGCCCCAGCATTTT	-	TRBV6-6	TRBJ1-5	TRBD1
CASSSRDRGWDNEQFF	TGTGCCAGCAGTAGCCGGGACAGGGGATGGGACAATGAGCAGTTCTTC	-	TRBV7-9	TRBJ2-1	TRBD1
CASKRVTGSTDTQYF	TGTGCCAGCAAGAGAGTGACAGGTAGCACAGATACGCAGTATTTT	-	TRBV21-1	TRBJ2-3	-
CASSLEAGGQETQYF	TGTGCCAGCAGCTTAGAGGCGGGGGGCCAAGAGACCCAGTACTTC	-	TRBV7-9	TRBJ2-5	TRBD2
CASSPDWGLAGVTGELFF	TGTGCCAGCAGTCCCGATTGGGGACTAGCGGGGGTCACCGGGGAGCTGTTTTTT	-	TRBV27	TRBJ2-2	TRBD2